A selection of T cell receptor beta chains follows, all from one sample in a study of cytomegalovirus exposure and HLA in healthy donors. Data came from immunoSEQ multiplex PCR; TCRdb stores just in-frame clones and leaves some out. The sample lists 170,000 or so clones, more than 60% occurring once. Sequencing was performed on PBMCs. The receptors derive from a woman aged 45-65 years in good health and CMV-seropositive. Both conserved end residues are part of each CDR3. The D gene is left open where the match is weak. A clone size is listed for some rows: how often the clone was seen (once, few, many), or a class if it is expanded.

clone size: once; V gene: TRBV5-6; J gene: TRBJ2-2; D gene: NA; CDR3 DNA: TGTGCCAGCAGCTTGCAGGGGCGCAGGACCGGGGAGCTGTTTTTT; CDR3 protein: CASSLQGRRTGELFF
clone size: once; V gene: TRBV5-6; J gene: TRBJ2-5; D gene: TRBD2; CDR3 DNA: TGTGCCAGCAGCTCCCTGGCGAGGGCGGGGGAAGAGACCCAGTACTTC; CDR3 protein: CASSSLARAGEETQYF
clone size: NA; V gene: TRBV19; J gene: TRBJ1-5; D gene: TRBD1; CDR3 DNA: TGTGCCAGTGCCGGGACAGTTAGCAATCAGCCCCAGCATTTT; CDR3 protein: CASAGTVSNQPQHF
clone size: NA; V gene: TRBV30; J gene: TRBJ2-4; D gene: NA; CDR3 DNA: TGTGCCTGGAGTGTACAGAATTTGGGCATTCAGTACTTC; CDR3 protein: CAWSVQNLGIQYF
clone size: NA; V gene: TRBV6-5; J gene: TRBJ1-2; D gene: TRBD1; CDR3 DNA: TGTGCCAGCAGACTTAGTGGACAGGGAACGGGGGGCTACACCTTC; CDR3 protein: CASRLSGQGTGGYTF
clone size: NA; V gene: TRBV10-3; J gene: TRBJ1-4; D gene: TRBD1; CDR3 DNA: TGTGCCATCGCTAGGACAGGGGGAAGTCGGGAACTGTTTTTT; CDR3 protein: CAIARTGGSRELFF
clone size: few; V gene: TRBV7-2; J gene: TRBJ2-1; D gene: NA; CDR3 DNA: TGTGCCAGCAGCTTACGTCGCGTCAATGAGCAGTTCTTC; CDR3 protein: CASSLRRVNEQFF
clone size: NA; V gene: TRBV7-8; J gene: TRBJ2-2; D gene: TRBD1; CDR3 DNA: TGTGCCAGCAGCTGGGGGACAGGGAACACCGGGGAGCTGTTTTTT; CDR3 protein: CASSWGTGNTGELFF
clone size: NA; V gene: TRBV7-3; J gene: TRBJ2-3; D gene: NA; CDR3 DNA: TGTGCCAGCAGCTTAATTCCGGGAGCCTTTCAAACAGATACGCAGTATTTT; CDR3 protein: CASSLIPGAFQTDTQYF
clone size: NA; V gene: TRBV5-6; J gene: TRBJ2-7; D gene: NA; CDR3 DNA: TGTGCCAGCAGCTTGACAGCCGGGACCTACGAGCAGTACTTC; CDR3 protein: CASSLTAGTYEQYF
clone size: NA; V gene: TRBV6-1; J gene: TRBJ1-2; D gene: NA; CDR3 DNA: TGTGCCAGCAGTGAAATGGGCAGGGCTGGCTACACCTTC; CDR3 protein: CASSEMGRAGYTF
clone size: NA; V gene: TRBV10-3; J gene: TRBJ1-1; D gene: NA; CDR3 DNA: TGTGCCATCAGTGCAATGGAGGGTGAAGCTTTCTTT; CDR3 protein: CAISAMEGEAFF
clone size: NA; V gene: TRBV11-3; J gene: TRBJ1-1; D gene: NA; CDR3 DNA: TGTGCCAGCAGCTCGGGAGTCCGGAACACTGAAGCTTTCTTT; CDR3 protein: CASSSGVRNTEAFF
clone size: once; V gene: TRBV2; J gene: TRBJ1-1; D gene: NA; CDR3 DNA: TGTGCCAGCTTGGCGGGGGTTCTTACTGAAGCTTTCTTT; CDR3 protein: CASLAGVLTEAFF
clone size: NA; V gene: TRBV28; J gene: TRBJ2-7; D gene: NA; CDR3 DNA: TGTGCCAGCATTCGAGACAACGCCTACGAGCAGTACTTC; CDR3 protein: CASIRDNAYEQYF
clone size: NA; V gene: TRBV5-1; J gene: TRBJ1-1; D gene: NA; CDR3 DNA: TGCGCCAGCAGCTTGAACAGCTTGAACACTGAAGCTTTCTTT; CDR3 protein: CASSLNSLNTEAFF
clone size: NA; V gene: TRBV27; J gene: TRBJ1-2; D gene: TRBD1; CDR3 DNA: TGTGCCAGCAGCCTTGGGACAGGGGACTATGGCTACACCTTC; CDR3 protein: CASSLGTGDYGYTF
clone size: NA; V gene: TRBV5-1; J gene: TRBJ1-4; D gene: TRBD1; CDR3 DNA: TGCGCCAGCAGACAGGGGCCTAATGAAAAACTGTTTTTT; CDR3 protein: CASRQGPNEKLFF
clone size: once; V gene: TRBV7-2; J gene: TRBJ2-1; D gene: NA; CDR3 DNA: TGTGCCAGCAGCTTAATGGAGGGGTCCGATGAGCAGTTCTTC; CDR3 protein: CASSLMEGSDEQFF
clone size: few; V gene: TRBV19; J gene: TRBJ1-5; D gene: TRBD1; CDR3 DNA: TGTGCCACCCGGAGCCAGGGGGTGTATCAGCCCCAGCATTTT; CDR3 protein: CATRSQGVYQPQHF
clone size: NA; V gene: TRBV10-1; J gene: TRBJ2-2; D gene: NA; CDR3 DNA: TGCGCCAGCAGTGTAGGCAGAGGGAGCACCGGGGAGCTGTTTTTT; CDR3 protein: CASSVGRGSTGELFF
clone size: NA; V gene: TRBV30; J gene: TRBJ1-5; D gene: NA; CDR3 DNA: TGTGCCTGGAGTGTACAGGGTGACCAGCCCCAGCATTTT; CDR3 protein: CAWSVQGDQPQHF
clone size: NA; V gene: TRBV12-5; J gene: TRBJ2-7; D gene: NA; CDR3 DNA: TGTGCTAGTGGTCCGACAAAGTCCGAGCAGTACTTC; CDR3 protein: CASGPTKSEQYF
clone size: NA; V gene: TRBV5-6; J gene: TRBJ1-2; D gene: NA; CDR3 DNA: TGTGCCAGCAGCCCAGGGGTCGACTATGGCTACACCTTC; CDR3 protein: CASSPGVDYGYTF
clone size: NA; V gene: TRBV2; J gene: TRBJ1-2; D gene: NA; CDR3 DNA: TGTGCCAGCAGTGTTTCACGGACAAACAACTATGGCTACACCTTC; CDR3 protein: CASSVSRTNNYGYTF